This T cell receptor beta chain stems from a study of blood T cell repertoires in COVID-19. V lost 5 bases, J lost 7 bases, and 11 bases lay in between. The germline V gene has CDR1 KGHDR and CDR2 SFDVKD. The CDR3 sequence is 13 residues long. TCRdb's copy holds only in-frame clones and misses some; the assay was immunoSEQ multiplex PCR. The profile shows 400,000 to 450,000 clones, roughly 91% of them singletons. This TCR was recovered from a man aged 18 to 30 who had recovered from COVID-19. This chain uses TRBV24-1 with TRBJ2-1, with D unresolved. The specimen was PBMCs or T cells enriched from blood (not recorded which). The CDR3 coding sequence is TGTGCCACCAGTGCCCGGTTCTTGAATGAGCAGTTCTTC. Amino acid sequence: CATSARFLNEQFF.